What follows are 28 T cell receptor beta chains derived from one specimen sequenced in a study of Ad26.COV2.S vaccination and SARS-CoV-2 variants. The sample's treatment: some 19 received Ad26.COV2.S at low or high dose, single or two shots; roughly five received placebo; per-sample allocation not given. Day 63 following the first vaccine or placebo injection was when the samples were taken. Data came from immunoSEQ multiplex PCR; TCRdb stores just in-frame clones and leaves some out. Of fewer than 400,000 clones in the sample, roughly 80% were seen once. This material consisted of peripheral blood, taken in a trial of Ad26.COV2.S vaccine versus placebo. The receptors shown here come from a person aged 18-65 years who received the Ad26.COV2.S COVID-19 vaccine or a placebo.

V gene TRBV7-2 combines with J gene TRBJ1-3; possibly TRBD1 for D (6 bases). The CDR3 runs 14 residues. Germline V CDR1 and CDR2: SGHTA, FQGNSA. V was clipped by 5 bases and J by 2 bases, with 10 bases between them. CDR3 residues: CASSRNRAGNTIYF. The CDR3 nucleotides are TGTGCCAGCAGCCGTAACAGGGCTGGAAACACCATATATTTT.

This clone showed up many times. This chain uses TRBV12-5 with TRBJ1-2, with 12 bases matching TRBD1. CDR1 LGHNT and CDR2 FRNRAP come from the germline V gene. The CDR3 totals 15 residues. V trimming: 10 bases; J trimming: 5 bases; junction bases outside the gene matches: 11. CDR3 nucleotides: TGTGCTACCTGGGACAGGGGGCCGATCGGGTATGGCTACACCTTC. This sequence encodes CATWDRGPIGYGYTF.

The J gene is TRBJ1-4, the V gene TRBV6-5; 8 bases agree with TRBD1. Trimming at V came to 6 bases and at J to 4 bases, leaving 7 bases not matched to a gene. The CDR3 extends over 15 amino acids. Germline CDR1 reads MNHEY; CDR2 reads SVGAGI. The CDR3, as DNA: TGTGCCAGCAGAGCGGGACAGGCGCTTAATGAAAAACTGTTTTTT. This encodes CASRAGQALNEKLFF.

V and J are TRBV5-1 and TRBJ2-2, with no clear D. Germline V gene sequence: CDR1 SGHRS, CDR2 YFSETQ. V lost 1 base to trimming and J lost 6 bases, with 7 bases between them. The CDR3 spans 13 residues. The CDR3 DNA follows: TGCGCCAGCAGCTTGCTGAGATCCGGGGAGCTGTTTTTT. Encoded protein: CASSLLRSGELFF.

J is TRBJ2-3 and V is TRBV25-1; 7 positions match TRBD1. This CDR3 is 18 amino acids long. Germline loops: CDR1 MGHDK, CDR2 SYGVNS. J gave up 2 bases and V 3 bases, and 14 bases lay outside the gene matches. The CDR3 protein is CASSDTGQTPNFTDTQYF. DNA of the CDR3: TGTGCCAGCAGTGACACGGGACAGACACCCAACTTCACAGATACGCAGTATTTT.

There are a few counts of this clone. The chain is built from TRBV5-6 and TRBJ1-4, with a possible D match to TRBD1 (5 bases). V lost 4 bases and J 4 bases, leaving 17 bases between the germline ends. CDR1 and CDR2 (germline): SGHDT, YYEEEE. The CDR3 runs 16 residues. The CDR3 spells CASSTGTGRLNEKLFF. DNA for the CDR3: TGTGCCAGCAGCACTGGGACCGGACGTCTTAATGAAAAACTGTTTTTT. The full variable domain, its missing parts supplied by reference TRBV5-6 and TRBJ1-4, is DAGVTQSPTHLIKTRGQQVTLRCSPKSGHDTVSWYQQALGQGPQFIFQYYEEEERQRGNFPDRFSGHQFPNYSSELNVNALLLGDSALYLCASSTGTGRLNEKLFFGSGTQLSVL.

Written as DNA, the CDR3 is TGCGCCAGCAGCTTTCGAGAACGGGGGTTGGGCACTGAAGCTTTCTTT. Translation gives CASSFRERGLGTEAFF. This chain joins TRBV5-1 and TRBJ1-1; perhaps TRBD1 as D (5 bases). Germline lookup yields CDR1 SGHRS and CDR2 YFSETQ. There are 16 residues in the CDR3. V was pared by 2 bases and J by 4 bases, with 18 bases between.

The CDR3 region has the DNA TGTGCCAGCAGCTTAGCTCCCACAGGGACCGGGAACACCATATATTTT. This gives the protein CASSLAPTGTGNTIYF. The chain employs TRBV7-6 and TRBJ1-3; D possibly corresponds to TRBD1 (6 bases). Trimming removed 0 bases at V and 7 bases at J, with 16 bases between. Germline values: CDR1 SGHVS, CDR2 FNYEAQ. This CDR3 has 16 amino acids.

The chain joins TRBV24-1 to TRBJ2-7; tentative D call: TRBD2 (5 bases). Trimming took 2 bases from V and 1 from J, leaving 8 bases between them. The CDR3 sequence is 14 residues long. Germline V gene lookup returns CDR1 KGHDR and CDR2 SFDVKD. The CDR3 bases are TGTGCCACCAGTGATTGGACTGCTTCCTACGAGCAGTACTTC. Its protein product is CATSDWTASYEQYF.

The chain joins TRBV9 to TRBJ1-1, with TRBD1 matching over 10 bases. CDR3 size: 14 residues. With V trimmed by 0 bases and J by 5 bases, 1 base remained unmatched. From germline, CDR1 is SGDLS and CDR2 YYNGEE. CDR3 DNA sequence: TGTGCCAGCAGCGTAGGGGACAGGGGTACTGAAGCTTTCTTT. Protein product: CASSVGDRGTEAFF.

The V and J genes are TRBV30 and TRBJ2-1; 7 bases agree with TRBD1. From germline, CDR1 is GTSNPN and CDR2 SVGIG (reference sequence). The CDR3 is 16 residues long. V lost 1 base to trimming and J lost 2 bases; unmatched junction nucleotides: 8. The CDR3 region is CAWSGKTGLTYNEQFF. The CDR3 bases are TGTGCCTGGAGTGGGAAGACAGGGCTTACCTACAATGAGCAGTTCTTC.

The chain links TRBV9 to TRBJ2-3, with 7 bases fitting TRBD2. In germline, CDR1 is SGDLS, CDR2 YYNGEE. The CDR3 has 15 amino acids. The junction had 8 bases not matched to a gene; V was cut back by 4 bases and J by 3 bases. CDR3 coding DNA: TGTGCCAGCAGCCCCTCCGGCGGGGGAACAGATACGCAGTATTTT. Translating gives CASSPSGGGTDTQYF.

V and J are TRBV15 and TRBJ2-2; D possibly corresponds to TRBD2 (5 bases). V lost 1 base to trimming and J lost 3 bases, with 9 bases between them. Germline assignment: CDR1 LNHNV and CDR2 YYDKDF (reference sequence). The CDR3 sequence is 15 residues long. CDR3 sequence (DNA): TGTGCCACCAGCAGAGGTGAGGAGGACACCGGGGAGCTGTTTTTT. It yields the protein CATSRGEEDTGELFF.

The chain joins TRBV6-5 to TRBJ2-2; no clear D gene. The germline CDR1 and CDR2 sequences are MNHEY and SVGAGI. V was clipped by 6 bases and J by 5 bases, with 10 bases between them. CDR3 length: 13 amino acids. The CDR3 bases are TGTGCCAGCAGCATATCTAGTACCGGGGAGCTGTTTTTT. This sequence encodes CASSISSTGELFF.

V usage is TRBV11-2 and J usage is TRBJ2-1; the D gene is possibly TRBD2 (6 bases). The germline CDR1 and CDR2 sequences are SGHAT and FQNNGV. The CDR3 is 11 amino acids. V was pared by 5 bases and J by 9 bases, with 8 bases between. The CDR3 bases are TGTGCCAGCAGCCCCGGGGGTGAGCAGTTCTTC. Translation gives CASSPGGEQFF.

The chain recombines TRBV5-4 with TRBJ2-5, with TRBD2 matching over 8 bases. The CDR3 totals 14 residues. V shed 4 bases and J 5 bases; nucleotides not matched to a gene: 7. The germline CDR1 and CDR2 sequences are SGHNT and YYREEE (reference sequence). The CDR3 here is CASSGTSGWETQYF. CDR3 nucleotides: TGTGCCAGCAGCGGAACTAGCGGCTGGGAGACCCAGTACTTC.

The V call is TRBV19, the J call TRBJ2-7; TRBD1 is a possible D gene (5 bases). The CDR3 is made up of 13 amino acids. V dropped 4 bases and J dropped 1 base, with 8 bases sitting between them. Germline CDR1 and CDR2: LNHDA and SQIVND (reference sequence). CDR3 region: CASSRGHSYEQYF. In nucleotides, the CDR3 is TGTGCCAGTAGTAGAGGACATTCCTACGAGCAGTACTTC.

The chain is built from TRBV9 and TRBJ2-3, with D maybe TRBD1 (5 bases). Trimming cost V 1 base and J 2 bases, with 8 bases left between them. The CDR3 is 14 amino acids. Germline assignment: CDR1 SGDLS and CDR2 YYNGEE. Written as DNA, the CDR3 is TGTGCCAGCAGCGTAATGACAGCCACAGATACGCAGTATTTT. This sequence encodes CASSVMTATDTQYF.

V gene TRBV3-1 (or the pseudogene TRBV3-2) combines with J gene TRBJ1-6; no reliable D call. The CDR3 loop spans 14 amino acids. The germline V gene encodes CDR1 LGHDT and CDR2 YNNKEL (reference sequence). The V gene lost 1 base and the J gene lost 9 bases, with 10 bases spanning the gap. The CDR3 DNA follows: TGTGCCAGCAGCCAAGGATTGACTTTTTCACCCCTCCACTTT. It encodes CASSQGLTFSPLHF.

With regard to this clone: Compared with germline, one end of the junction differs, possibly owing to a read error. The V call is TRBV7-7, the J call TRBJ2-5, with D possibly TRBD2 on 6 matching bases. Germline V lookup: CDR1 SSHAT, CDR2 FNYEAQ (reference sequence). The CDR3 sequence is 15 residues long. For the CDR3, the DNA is TGTGCTAGCAGCTTAGCAGGCTTACGGGGGGAGACCCAGTACTTC. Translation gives CASSLAGLRGETQYF.

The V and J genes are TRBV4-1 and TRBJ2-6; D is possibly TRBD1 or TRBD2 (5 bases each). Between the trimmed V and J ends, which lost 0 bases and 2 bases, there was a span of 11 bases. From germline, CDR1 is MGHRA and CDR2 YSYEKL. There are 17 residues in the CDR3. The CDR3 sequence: CASSQDGLGAGANVLTF. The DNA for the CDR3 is TGCGCCAGCAGCCAAGATGGATTGGGGGCTGGGGCCAACGTCCTGACTTTC.

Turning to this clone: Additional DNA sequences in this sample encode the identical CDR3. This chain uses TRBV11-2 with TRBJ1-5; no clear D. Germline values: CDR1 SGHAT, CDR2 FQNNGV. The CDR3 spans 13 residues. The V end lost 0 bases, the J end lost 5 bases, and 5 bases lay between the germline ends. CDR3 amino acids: CASSLDRDQPQHF. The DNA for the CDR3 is TGTGCCAGCAGCTTAGACCGGGATCAGCCCCAGCATTTT.

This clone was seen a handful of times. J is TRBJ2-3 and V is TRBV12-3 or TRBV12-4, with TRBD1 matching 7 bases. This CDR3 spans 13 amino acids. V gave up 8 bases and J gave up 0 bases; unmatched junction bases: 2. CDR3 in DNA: TGTGCCAGCGGGGACAGTAGCACAGATACGCAGTATTTT. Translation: CASGDSSTDTQYF.

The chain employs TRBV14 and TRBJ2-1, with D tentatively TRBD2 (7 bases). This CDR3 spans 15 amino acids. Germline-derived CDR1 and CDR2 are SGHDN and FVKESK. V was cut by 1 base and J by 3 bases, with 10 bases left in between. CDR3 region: CASSQGRGGYNEQFF. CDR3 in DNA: TGTGCCAGCAGCCAAGGGAGGGGGGGCTACAATGAGCAGTTCTTC.

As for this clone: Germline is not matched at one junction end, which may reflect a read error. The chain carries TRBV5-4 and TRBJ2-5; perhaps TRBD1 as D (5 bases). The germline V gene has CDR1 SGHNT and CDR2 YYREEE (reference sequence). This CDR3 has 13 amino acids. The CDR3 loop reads CASMHRGQEAQYF. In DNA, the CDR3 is TGTGCCAGCATGCACAGAGGACAAGAGGCCCAGTACTTC. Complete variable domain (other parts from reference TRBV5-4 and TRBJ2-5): ETGVTQSPTHLIKTRGQQVTLRCSSQSGHNTVSWYQQALGQGPQFIFQYYREEENGRGNFPPRFSGLQFPNYSSELNVNALELDDSALYLCASMHRGQEAQYFGPGTRLLVL.

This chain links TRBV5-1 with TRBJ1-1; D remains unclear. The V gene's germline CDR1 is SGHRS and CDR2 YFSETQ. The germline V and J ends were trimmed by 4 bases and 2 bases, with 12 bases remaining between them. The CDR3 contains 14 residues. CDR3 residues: CASSDSRPNTEAFF. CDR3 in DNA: TGCGCCAGCAGCGATAGCAGACCAAACACTGAAGCTTTCTTT.

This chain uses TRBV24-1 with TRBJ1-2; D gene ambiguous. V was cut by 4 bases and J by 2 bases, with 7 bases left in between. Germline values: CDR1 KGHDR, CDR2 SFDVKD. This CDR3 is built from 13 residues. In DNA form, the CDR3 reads TGTGCCACCAGTGAGAACGGGAACTATGGCTACACCTTC. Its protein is CATSENGNYGYTF.

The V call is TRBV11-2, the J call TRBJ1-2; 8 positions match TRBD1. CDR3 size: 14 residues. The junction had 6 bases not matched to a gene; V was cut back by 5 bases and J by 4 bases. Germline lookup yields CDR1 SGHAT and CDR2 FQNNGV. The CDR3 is CASSHQGASYGYTF. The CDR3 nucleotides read TGTGCCAGCAGCCACCAGGGGGCAAGCTATGGCTACACCTTC.